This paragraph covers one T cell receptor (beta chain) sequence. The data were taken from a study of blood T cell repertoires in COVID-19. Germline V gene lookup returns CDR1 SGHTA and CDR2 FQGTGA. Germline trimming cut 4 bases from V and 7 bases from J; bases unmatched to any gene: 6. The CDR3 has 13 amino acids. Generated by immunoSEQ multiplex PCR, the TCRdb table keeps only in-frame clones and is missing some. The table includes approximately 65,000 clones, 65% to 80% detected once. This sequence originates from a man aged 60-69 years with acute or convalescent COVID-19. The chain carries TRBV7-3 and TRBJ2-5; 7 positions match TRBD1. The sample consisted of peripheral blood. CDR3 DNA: TGTGCCAGCAGCTCGAACAGACAGGGGACCCAGTACTTC. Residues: CASSSNRQGTQYF.